This T cell receptor (beta chain) was obtained from a study of cytomegalovirus exposure and HLA in healthy donors (dated by TCRdb to about 2017). In terms of the full investigation: In an earlier analysis of under 750 of the donors, 250 to 300 Gb of sequence data and some 120 million unique TCR beta sequences from 180 million or so T cells were reported. Because of strong linkage in the cohort, roughly 5 DR-DQ haplotypes were treated as single units for association and clustering. To predict cytomegalovirus infection status, the study brought together high-throughput TCR immunosequencing, statistical association of individual TCRs with disease status, and machine learning. Donor age, sex, ethnicity and CMV serostatus were compiled together with the repertoire data. Of the roughly 410 genotyped donors, over 80% were placed in the genetic ancestry cluster associated with self-reported Caucasian donors. An early release covering roughly 640 HLA-typed donors comprised about 320 gigabases of sequencing data and roughly 85 million unique TCR sequences. A later analysis re-analyzed previously published TCR beta repertoires from 666 donors and added high-resolution HLA genotyping to study TCR occurrence patterns. In a later genetic analysis, genome-wide SNP genotypes for about 65% of the roughly 670 donors were used, and that subset was treated as a discovery cohort. Every discovery cohort repertoire had been produced on one sequencing platform. The later analysis used no new phenotypic data to find candidate immune exposures, relying instead on TCR beta sequences and their occurrence across donors. Typing coverage differed by locus: A, B, C, DRB1 and DQB1 were typed in roughly 629-630 donors, DQA1 in 500 to 550, DPA1 in 600 to 610, and DPB1 in 400 to 480. The study used immunosequencing to profile the T cell repertoires of 670 or so subjects and linked those repertoires to cytomegalovirus serostatus. Among 300 to 500 genotyped donors of the cohort, an average of about 220,000 unique TCR beta nucleotide sequences was sequenced per donor, of which approximately 19% were non-productive. Both class I and class II loci were covered by HLA typing, at four-digit resolution. The study aimed to test whether signatures of past pathogen exposure could be identified by cataloging public T cell receptors. In addition to the first cohort of 650 to 750 subjects, a separate validation cohort of around 110 different subjects was used. In an earlier analysis of 500 to 650 of the donors, high-throughput TCR beta sequencing was used to judge whether each TCR beta V gene segment behaved as functional or pseudogenic. Overall results and qualifications from the work: In a later genetic analysis, fewer N-insertions in productive TCRs were reported among donors in an Asian-associated ancestry cluster than the roughly 640-donor mean. The authors suggested that the approach could potentially be extended to other disease states and immunological phenotypes. In a later genetic analysis, a missense DCLRE1C variant was associated with V-gene and J-gene trimming of TCR beta chains, and the association was replicated in an independent cohort. Presence/absence analyses assumed roughly uniform sequencing depth across donors, an assumption that may not hold. Some IMGT-functional V segments, including TRBV6-2 and TRBV6-3, could not be told apart with the 87-base-pair reads, so those segments were excluded. In an earlier analysis of roughly 500 of the donors, most TCR beta V segments appeared in productive rearrangements about 90% or about 30% of the time, broadly matching IMGT annotations. This cohort had only TCR beta chains sequenced, and the lack of alpha or paired-chain data limited which features could be detected. The classifier was reported to diagnose cytomegalovirus status with high specificity and sensitivity in both the original and validation cohorts. While some public TCRs were present in many individuals, most TCR sequences turned up only very rarely across donors. In vitro tests confirmed that a few of the cytomegalovirus-associated TCR beta chains recognize cytomegalovirus antigens. According to a later analysis, most CMV-associated TCR beta chains appeared to be HLA-restricted, and the HLA associations seemed to be driven largely by CMV exposure. In a later analysis, several top co-occurrence clusters were reported to appear linked to parvovirus B19, influenza, CMV and Epstein-Barr virus. CMV serostatus was the only immune exposure information available for the cohort. Because counts were too low, 15 or so rarely observed V segments, including chromosome 9 orphons, were excluded from the earlier analysis of roughly 580 of the donors. The study listed around 160 TCR beta chains as associated with cytomegalovirus. A group of highly shared sequence variants was considered likely to be a technical artifact of the sequencing pipeline. In a later analysis, the rate of TCR association differed among HLA loci, with DRB1 alleles having the most associated TCRs and HLA-C alleles having the fewest. Because some donors lacked HLA typing at each locus, the association tests relied only on the typed subset. A later analysis associated some 17,000 TCR beta sequences with specific HLA alleles at a false discovery rate of 0.05. Correlated functional status among segregating V segments might reflect linkage disequilibrium, but an unknown experimental factor could not be ruled out. A later analysis found that HLA-associated TCR beta chains were more clonally expanded and had lower generation probabilities than equally common non-associated chains. When HLA alleles, especially DR and DQ, strongly co-occurred, attributing TCR associations to individual alleles was difficult. A further reported finding was that TCR beta sequences accurately predicted the HLA-A and HLA-B alleles for most subjects in the first cohort.

The cohort consisted of 670 or so healthy bone marrow donors. All cohort members were sampled while nominally healthy, although unrecorded immune exposures were likely present. The donor was CMV seronegative and was included in the group of a few hundred seronegative cohort members. Each donor provided a peripheral blood sample, and peripheral blood mononuclear cells were used for TCR beta sequencing. The Qiagen DNeasy Blood Extraction Kit was used to extract genomic DNA from the blood cell samples. Library creation used the immunoSEQ multiplex PCR assay. For the multiplex PCR, a mixture combining 60 forward primers for TCR Vbeta segments and 13 reverse primers for TCR Jbeta segments was used. The CDR3 region of rearranged TCR beta genes was amplified from genomic DNA by a multiplex PCR assay. Amplified TCR beta libraries were sequenced as 87-base-pair reads on the Illumina HiSeq System. The published analysis was carried out like this. In a later analysis, roughly 80 million unique TCR beta chains were counted across the 500 to 850 repertoires, and about 10 million of these chains were shared by at least two donors. Raw reads were error-corrected and collapsed into unique sequences by a nearest-neighbor algorithm in which closely related sequences were merged to remove PCR and sequencing errors. CDR3 sequences were aligned to IMGT reference sequences to assign V, D and J gene segments. For a sequence to be retained, a match of at least six nucleotides to both a V gene segment and a J gene segment was required. Rearrangements were classified as productive when the CDR3 lacked stop codons and remained in frame with V and J, and all other rearrangements were classified as non-productive. CDR3 was defined according to IMGT convention as the region running from the second conserved V-encoded cysteine to the conserved J-encoded phenylalanine. The earlier analysis of roughly 590 of the donors excluded any sequence lacking an unambiguous match to a single V gene segment. An earlier analysis of 587 of the donors called V segments functional above 56.7% productive rearrangements and segregating when the between-donor standard deviation exceeded 5%. A statistical classification framework was built to diagnose cytomegalovirus status from the catalog of TCR beta chain sequences. In a later analysis, TCR nucleotide sequences were compared against IMGT/GENE-DB human TR gene sequences so that V and J genes could be assigned. In a later analysis, CDR3 sequences and most-parsimonious VDJ recombination scenarios were assigned using the TCRdist pipeline. A later analysis defined each TCR beta chain by its CDR3 amino acid sequence plus V-gene family, and excluded reads lacking a unique V-gene family. As a way to deal with suspected cross-contamination and a sequencing artifact, a later analysis dropped approximately 570 nucleotide sequences that were highly shared and had low generation probability. In a later analysis, a clonal expansion index was calculated for each public chain from normalized within-repertoire ranks of inferred template counts. A later analysis computed generation probabilities with a VDJ recombination model fitted to out-of-frame rearrangements, and checked the results against IGoR. Hypergeometric tests were used in a later analysis to score TCR-TCR, TCR-HLA and TCR-CMV co-occurrence, with a repertoire-size bias correction applied to the TCR pairs. To estimate false discovery rates, a later analysis permuted the HLA or CMV assignments 20 times. In a later analysis, co-occurring TCRs were grouped using DBSCAN, with TCRdist sequence similarity added in when clustering inside HLA-allele-positive subsets. For co-occurrence clustering, repertoires with fewer than 30,000 or more than 120,000 public chains were excluded, along with roughly 5 repertoires with anomalous nucleotide sharing. TCRdb took this table from immuneACCESS and kept in-frame rearrangements with V and J called. Such tables lack part of the clones; where checked against another copy, unresolved V genes explain under half of the gap, and the rest is unexplained. V and J calls plus clone size are reproduced from that table; the DNA served to infer D and trimming. The sample yields about 190,000 clones; around 87% were counted once. The top ten clones comprise over 1% of the sample.

As concerns this clone: It lacks a known antigen. Base qualities are not at hand, and no much larger clone is one base apart.

The germline V gene (reference sequence) provides CDR1 LNHDA and CDR2 SQIVND. Inclusive of the bounding cysteine and phenylalanine, the CDR3 is 17 residues long. This entry keeps only the CDR3 DNA: 51 bases, framed from base 1. V is reduced by 3 bases and J by 3 bases, leaving a spacing of 17 bases between them. Sequences were obtained from PBMCs. The TCR originated in a man under 40 in good health and CMV-seronegative. The chain uses TRBV19 and TRBJ1-4; the D gene is possibly TRBD1, with 6 bases matching. This receptor carries the CDR3 CASSIVFRQVPNEKLFF. The DNA sequence is TGTGCCAGTAGTATTGTCTTTCGACAGGTTCCTAATGAAAAACTGTTTTTT.